This T cell receptor (beta chain) was obtained from a study of blood T cell repertoires in COVID-19. TCRdb keeps only in-frame clones here, not all; method: immunoSEQ multiplex PCR. The sample includes hundreds of thousands of clones, 80% to 90% of them seen just once. The germline V gene has CDR1 SGHDT and CDR2 YYEEEE. Trimming cost V 6 bases and J 0 bases, with 17 bases left between them. The CDR3 has 16 amino acids. The sample comprised peripheral blood. The chain combines TRBV5-6 with TRBJ2-3, with D perhaps matching TRBD2 (7 bases). This TCR was recovered from a woman between 25 and 40 years old with acute or convalescent COVID-19. CDR3 in DNA: TGTGCCAGCACCCTAAAAAGGGGGGGGAGCACAGATACGCAGTATTTT. Residues: CASTLKRGGSTDTQYF. Supplemented by reference TRBV5-6 and TRBJ2-3, the full variable domain reads DAGVTQSPTHLIKTRGQQVTLRCSPKSGHDTVSWYQQALGQGPQFIFQYYEEEERQRGNFPDRFSGHQFPNYSSELNVNALLLGDSALYLCASTLKRGGSTDTQYFGPGTRLTVL.